Following are 8 T cell receptor beta chains from one sample sequenced in a study of T cell changes during pregnancy in multiple sclerosis. Sequencing used immunoSEQ multiplex PCR; TCRdb keeps in-frame clones, though not all of them. The sample has approximately 82,000 clones, approximately 90% seen once. The sequences come from CD4+ T cells from peripheral blood mononuclear cells, collected in the second trimester of pregnancy. Source of these receptors: a female donor with multiple sclerosis, enrolled in a pregnancy study.

The rearrangement joins TRBV15 to TRBJ1-1; perhaps TRBD1 as D (5 bases). Germline loops: CDR1 LNHNV, CDR2 YYDKDF (reference sequence). Trimming shortened V by 3 bases and J by 3 bases, and 23 bases separated the two germline ends. The CDR3 has 18 residues. The chain's CDR3 is CATSSPLRPLGLYTEAFF. CDR3 in DNA: TGTGCCACCAGCAGTCCTCTGAGGCCTTTGGGACTTTACACTGAAGCTTTCTTT.

The chain joins TRBV30 to TRBJ2-3, with 9 bases aligning to TRBD2. The CDR3 consists of 15 residues. The V segment lost 0 bases and the J segment 3 bases; nucleotides outside the gene matches: 4. Germline values: CDR1 GTSNPN, CDR2 SVGIG (reference sequence). In DNA, the CDR3 is TGTGCCTGGAGTGTCGGCGGGAGGGAAACAGATACGCAGTATTTT. This encodes CAWSVGGRETDTQYF.

This clone appeared a single time. CDR3 DNA sequence: TGCGCCAGCAGCTTAGGGACAGGCCCTCAAGAGACCCAGTACTTC. It is translated as CASSLGTGPQETQYF. The J gene is TRBJ2-5, the V gene TRBV5-1; 8 positions agree with TRBD1. Germline CDR1 reads SGHRS; CDR2 reads YFSETQ. The CDR3 consists of 15 residues. The trim removed 2 bases at V and 2 bases at J, leaving 5 bases unmatched.

V usage is TRBV9 and J usage is TRBJ2-2, with D maybe TRBD2 (5 bases). The germline V gene encodes CDR1 SGDLS and CDR2 YYNGEE. The CDR3 runs to 14 residues. V dropped 1 base and J dropped 7 bases, with 11 bases sitting between them. CDR3 DNA: TGTGCCAGCAGCGTAAATCCGGGGTACGGGGAGCTGTTTTTT. Encoded protein: CASSVNPGYGELFF.

This chain connects TRBV7-2 to TRBJ2-5; D gene uncertain. With 1 base removed from V and 4 bases from J, the gap between germline ends came to 10 bases. The CDR3 consists of 14 residues. Germline lookup yields CDR1 SGHTA and CDR2 FQGNSA. The CDR3 DNA follows: TGTGCCAGCAGCTTAGACCTCGGTCGAGAGACCCAGTACTTC. It specifies CASSLDLGRETQYF.

The J gene is TRBJ1-5, the V gene TRBV6-1, with 8 bases identical to TRBD1. Germline V gene lookup returns CDR1 MNHNS and CDR2 SASEGT. With V trimmed by 1 base and J by 4 bases, 3 bases remained unmatched. CDR3 length equals 15 residues. CDR3 in amino acids: CASSEGQGANQPQHF. DNA for the CDR3: TGTGCCAGCAGTGAAGGGCAGGGGGCTAATCAGCCCCAGCATTTT.

This clone has more than one count but fewer than ten. V gene TRBV7-3 combines with J gene TRBJ1-4; no definite D call. CDR3 length: 13 residues. CDR1 and CDR2 (germline): SGHTA, FQGTGA. Trimming stripped 2 bases from V and 6 bases from J, with 7 bases between. The CDR3 coding sequence is TGTGCCAGCAGCTTATCACCGGATGAAAAACTGTTTTTT. This sequence encodes CASSLSPDEKLFF.

The rearrangement uses TRBV30 and TRBJ2-7, with TRBD1 as a possible D gene (6 bases). The V end lost 7 bases, the J end lost 10 bases, and 17 bases lay between the germline ends. Germline CDR1 GTSNPN, CDR2 SVGIG (reference sequence). The CDR3 runs 11 residues. CDR3: CASARGAHQYF. DNA of the CDR3: TGTGCCTCAGCCAGGGGCGCACACCAGTACTTC.